This TCR beta chain was identified in a study of cytomegalovirus exposure and HLA in healthy donors. Broader study findings: Per a prior analysis, the majority of TCR beta V segments were productive roughly 87% or roughly 30% of the time.

The V gene's germline CDR1 is LNHDA and CDR2 SQIVND (reference sequence). The CDR3 spans 13 residues. Trimming shortened V by 9 bases and J by 0 bases, and 9 bases separated the two germline ends. 60 Vbeta and 13 Jbeta primers were used in PCR. TCRdb's copy holds only in-frame clones and misses some; the assay was immunoSEQ multiplex PCR. The top ten clones hold about 3% of a sample with around 130,000 clones, around 83% of them seen once. In the case of this clone: Its matching antigen is unknown.

The sequence derives from a woman aged 18-30 years in good health and CMV-seropositive. The J gene is TRBJ1-5, the V gene TRBV19; D is unclear. What was sequenced was PBMCs. The CDR3 here is CASRQHSNQPQHF. The CDR3 DNA is TGTGCCAGCAGACAACATAGCAATCAGCCCCAGCATTTT.